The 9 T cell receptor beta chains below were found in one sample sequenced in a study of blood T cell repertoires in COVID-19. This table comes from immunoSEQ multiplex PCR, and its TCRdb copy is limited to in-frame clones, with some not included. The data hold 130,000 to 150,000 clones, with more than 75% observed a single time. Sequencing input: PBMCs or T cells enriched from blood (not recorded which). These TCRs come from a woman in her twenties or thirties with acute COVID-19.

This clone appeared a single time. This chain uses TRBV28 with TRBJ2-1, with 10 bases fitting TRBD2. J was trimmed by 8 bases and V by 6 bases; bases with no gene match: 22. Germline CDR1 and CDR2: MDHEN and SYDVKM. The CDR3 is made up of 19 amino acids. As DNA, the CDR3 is TGTGCCAGCAGCTTTGCGTTTTATTACAGCGGGAGGGCCATTCATGAGCAGTTCTTC. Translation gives CASSFAFYYSGRAIHEQFF.

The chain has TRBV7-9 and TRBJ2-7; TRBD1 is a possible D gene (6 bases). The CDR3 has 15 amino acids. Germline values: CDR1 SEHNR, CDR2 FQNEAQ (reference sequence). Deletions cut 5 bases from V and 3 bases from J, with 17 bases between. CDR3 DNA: TGTGCCAGCAGCCCCGGCTACAGGGAAGTCTACGAGCAGTACTTC. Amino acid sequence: CASSPGYREVYEQYF.

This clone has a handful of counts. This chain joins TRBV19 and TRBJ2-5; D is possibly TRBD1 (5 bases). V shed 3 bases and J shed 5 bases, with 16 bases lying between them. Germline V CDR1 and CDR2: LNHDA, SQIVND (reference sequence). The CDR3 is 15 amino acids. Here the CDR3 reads CASSIGRVQAETQYF. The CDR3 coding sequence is TGTGCCAGTAGTATTGGTAGAGTACAGGCGGAGACCCAGTACTTC. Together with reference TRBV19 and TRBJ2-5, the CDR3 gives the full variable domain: DGGITQSPKYLFRKEGQNVTLSCEQNLNHDAMYWYRQDPGQGLRLIYYSQIVNDFQKGDIAEGYSVSREKKESFPLTVTSAQKNPTAFYLCASSIGRVQAETQYFGPGTRLLVL.

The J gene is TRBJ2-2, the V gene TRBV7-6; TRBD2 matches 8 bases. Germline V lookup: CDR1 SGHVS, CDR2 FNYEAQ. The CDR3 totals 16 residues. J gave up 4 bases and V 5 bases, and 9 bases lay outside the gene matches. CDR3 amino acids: CASSAQNGRVTGELFF. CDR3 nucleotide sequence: TGTGCCAGCAGCGCCCAGAACGGGAGGGTCACCGGGGAGCTGTTTTTT. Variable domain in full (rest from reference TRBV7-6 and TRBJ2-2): GAGVSQSPRYKVTKRGQDVALRCDPISGHVSLYWYRQALGQGPEFLTYFNYEAQQDKSGLPNDRFSAERPEGSISTLTIQRTEQRDSAMYRCASSAQNGRVTGELFFGEGSRLTVL.

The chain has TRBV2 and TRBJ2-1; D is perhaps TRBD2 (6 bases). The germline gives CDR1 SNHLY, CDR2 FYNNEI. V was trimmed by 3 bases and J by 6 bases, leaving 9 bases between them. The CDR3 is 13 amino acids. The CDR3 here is CASSDSTSNEQFF. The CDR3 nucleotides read TGTGCCAGCAGTGATTCGACTAGCAATGAGCAGTTCTTC. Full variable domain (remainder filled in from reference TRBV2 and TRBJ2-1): EPEVTQTPSHQVTQMGQEVILRCVPISNHLYFYWYRQILGQKVEFLVSFYNNEISEKSEIFDDQFSVERPDGSNFTLKIRSTKLEDSAMYFCASSDSTSNEQFFGPGTRLTVL.

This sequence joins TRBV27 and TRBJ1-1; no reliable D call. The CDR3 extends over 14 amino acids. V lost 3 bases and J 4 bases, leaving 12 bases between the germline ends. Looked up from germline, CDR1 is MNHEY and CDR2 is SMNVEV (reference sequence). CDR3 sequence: CASSFLGGVTEAFF. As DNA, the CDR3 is TGTGCCAGCAGTTTTCTCGGAGGTGTCACTGAAGCTTTCTTT.

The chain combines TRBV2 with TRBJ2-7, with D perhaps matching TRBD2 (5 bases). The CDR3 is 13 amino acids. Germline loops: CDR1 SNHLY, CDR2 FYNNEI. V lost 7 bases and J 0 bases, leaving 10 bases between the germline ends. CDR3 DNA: TGTGCCAGCATCCCGGGGAGCTCCTACGAGCAGTACTTC. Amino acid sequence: CASIPGSSYEQYF.

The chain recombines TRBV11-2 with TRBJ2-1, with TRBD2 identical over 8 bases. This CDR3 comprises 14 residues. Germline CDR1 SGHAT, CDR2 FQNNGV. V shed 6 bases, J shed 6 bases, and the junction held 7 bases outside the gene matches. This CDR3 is CASSQTSVVNEQFF. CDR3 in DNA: TGTGCCAGCAGTCAGACTAGCGTCGTCAATGAGCAGTTCTTC.

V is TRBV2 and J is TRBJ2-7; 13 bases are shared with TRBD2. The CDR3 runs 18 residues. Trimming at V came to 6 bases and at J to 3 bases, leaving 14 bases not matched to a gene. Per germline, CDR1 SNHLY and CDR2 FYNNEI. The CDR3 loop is CASRGSGTSGEKGYEQYF. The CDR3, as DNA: TGTGCCAGCAGAGGGTCCGGGACTAGCGGGGAGAAGGGCTACGAGCAGTACTTC.